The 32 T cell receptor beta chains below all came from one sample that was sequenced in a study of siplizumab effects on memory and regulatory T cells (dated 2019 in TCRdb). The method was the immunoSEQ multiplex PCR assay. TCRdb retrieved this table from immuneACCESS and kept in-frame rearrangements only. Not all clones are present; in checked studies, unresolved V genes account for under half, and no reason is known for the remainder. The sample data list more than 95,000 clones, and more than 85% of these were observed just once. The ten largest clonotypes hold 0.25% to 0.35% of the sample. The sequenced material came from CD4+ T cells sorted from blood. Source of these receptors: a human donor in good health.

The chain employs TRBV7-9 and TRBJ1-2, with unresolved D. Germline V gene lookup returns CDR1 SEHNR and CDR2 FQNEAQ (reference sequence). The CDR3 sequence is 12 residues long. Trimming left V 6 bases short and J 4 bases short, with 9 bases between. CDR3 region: CASSADPYGYTF. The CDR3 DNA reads TGTGCCAGCAGTGCGGACCCCTATGGCTACACCTTC.

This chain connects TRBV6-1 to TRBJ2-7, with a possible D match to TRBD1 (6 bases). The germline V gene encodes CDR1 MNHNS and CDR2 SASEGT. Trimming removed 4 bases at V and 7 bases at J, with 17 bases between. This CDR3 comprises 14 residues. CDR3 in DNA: TGTGCCAGCAGTGGAGCCAGGACCCAGGGGGAGCAGTACTTC. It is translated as CASSGARTQGEQYF.

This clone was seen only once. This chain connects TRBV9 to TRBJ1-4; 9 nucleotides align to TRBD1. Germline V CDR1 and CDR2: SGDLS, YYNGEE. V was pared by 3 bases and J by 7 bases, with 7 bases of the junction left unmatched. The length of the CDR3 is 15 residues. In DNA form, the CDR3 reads TGTGCCAGCAGCGCCCAACAGGGGGCAGGTGAAAAACTGTTTTTT. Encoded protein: CASSAQQGAGEKLFF.

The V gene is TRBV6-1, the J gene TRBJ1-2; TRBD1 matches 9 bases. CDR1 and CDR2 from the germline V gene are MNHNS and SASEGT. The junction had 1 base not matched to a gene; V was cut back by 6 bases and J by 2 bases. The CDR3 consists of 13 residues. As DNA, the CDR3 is TGTGCCAGCAGGGGGACAGGGAACTATGGCTACACCTTC. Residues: CASRGTGNYGYTF.

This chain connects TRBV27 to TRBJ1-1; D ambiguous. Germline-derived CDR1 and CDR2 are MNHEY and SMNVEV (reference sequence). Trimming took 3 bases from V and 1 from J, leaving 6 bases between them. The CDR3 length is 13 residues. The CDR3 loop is CASSFAGNTEAFF. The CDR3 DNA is TGTGCCAGCAGTTTTGCAGGGAACACTGAAGCTTTCTTT.

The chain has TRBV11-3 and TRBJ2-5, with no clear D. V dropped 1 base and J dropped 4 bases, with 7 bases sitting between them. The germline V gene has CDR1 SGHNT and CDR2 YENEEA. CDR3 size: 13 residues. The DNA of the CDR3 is TGTGCCAGCAGCTTAGCGGGCGGAGAGACCCAGTACTTC. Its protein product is CASSLAGGETQYF.

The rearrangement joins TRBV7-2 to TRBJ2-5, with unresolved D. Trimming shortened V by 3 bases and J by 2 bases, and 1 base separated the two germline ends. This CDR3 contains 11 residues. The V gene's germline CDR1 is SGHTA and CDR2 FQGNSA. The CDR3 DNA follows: TGTGCCAGCAGCTTTCAAGAGACCCAGTACTTC. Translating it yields CASSFQETQYF.

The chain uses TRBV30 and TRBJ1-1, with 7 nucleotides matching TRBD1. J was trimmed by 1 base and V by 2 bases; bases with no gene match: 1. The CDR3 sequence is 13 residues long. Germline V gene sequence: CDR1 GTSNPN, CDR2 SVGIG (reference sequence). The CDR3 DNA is TGTGCCTGGAGTCGGGACAGGAACACTGAAGCTTTCTTT. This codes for CAWSRDRNTEAFF. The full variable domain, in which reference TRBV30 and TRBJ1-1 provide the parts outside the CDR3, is SQTIHQWPATLVQPVGSPLSLECTVEGTSNPNLYWYRQAAGRGLQLLFYSVGIGQISSEVPQNLSASRPQDRQFILSSKKLLLSDSGFYLCAWSRDRNTEAFFGQGTRLTVV.

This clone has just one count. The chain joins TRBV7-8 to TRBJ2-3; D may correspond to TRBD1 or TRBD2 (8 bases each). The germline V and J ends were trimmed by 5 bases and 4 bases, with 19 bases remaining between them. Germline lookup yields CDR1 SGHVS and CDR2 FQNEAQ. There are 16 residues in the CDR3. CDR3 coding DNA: TGTGCCAGCAGCCAGGGGGCGGGACTAGTTGCAGATACGCAGTATTTT. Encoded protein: CASSQGAGLVADTQYF.

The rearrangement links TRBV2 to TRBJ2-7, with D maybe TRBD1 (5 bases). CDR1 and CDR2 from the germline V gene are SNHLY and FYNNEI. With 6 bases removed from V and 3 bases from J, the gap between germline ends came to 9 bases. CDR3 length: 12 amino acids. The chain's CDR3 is CASRDDSYEQYF. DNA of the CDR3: TGTGCCAGCAGAGATGACAGCTACGAGCAGTACTTC.

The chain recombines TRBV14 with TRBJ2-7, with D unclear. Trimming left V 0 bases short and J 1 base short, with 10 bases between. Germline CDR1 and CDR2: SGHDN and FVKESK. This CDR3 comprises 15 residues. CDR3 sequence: CASSQEVGRSYEQYF. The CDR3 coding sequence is TGTGCCAGCAGCCAAGAGGTGGGTCGTTCCTACGAGCAGTACTTC.

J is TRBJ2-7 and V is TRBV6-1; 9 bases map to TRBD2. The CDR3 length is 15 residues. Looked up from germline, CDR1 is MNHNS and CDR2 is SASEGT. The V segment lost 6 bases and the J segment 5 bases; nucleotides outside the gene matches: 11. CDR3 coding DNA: TGTGCCAGCAGCATCGTAGCGGGAGAAAAGAACGAGCAGTACTTC. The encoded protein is CASSIVAGEKNEQYF.

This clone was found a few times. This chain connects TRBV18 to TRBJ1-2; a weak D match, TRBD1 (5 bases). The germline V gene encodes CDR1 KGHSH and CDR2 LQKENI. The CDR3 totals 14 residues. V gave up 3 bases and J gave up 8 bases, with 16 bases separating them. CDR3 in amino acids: CASSPPLREGGYTF. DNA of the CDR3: TGTGCCAGCTCACCCCCCCTAAGGGAGGGGGGCTACACCTTC.

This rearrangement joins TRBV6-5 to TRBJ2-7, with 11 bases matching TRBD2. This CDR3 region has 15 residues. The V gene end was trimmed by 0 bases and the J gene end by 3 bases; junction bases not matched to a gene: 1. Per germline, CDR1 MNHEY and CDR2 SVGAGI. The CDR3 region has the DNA TGTGCCAGCAGTTACTCAGGGACTAGCGGCTACGAGCAGTACTTC. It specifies CASSYSGTSGYEQYF.

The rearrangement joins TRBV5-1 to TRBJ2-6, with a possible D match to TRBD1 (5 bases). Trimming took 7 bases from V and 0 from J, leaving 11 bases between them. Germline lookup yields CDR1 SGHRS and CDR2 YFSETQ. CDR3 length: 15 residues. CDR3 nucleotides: TGCGCCAGCCTGACAGACAGCTCTGGGGCCAACGTCCTGACTTTC. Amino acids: CASLTDSSGANVLTF. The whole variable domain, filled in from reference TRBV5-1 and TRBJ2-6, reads KAGVTQTPRYLIKTRGQQVTLSCSPISGHRSVSWYQQTPGQGLQFLFEYFSETQRNKGNFPGRFSGRQFSNSRSEMNVSTLELGDSALYLCASLTDSSGANVLTFGAGSRLTVL.

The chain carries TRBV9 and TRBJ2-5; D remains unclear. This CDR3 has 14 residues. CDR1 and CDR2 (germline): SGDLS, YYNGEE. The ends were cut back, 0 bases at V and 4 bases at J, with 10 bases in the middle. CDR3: CASSVVPAGETQYF. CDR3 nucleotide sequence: TGTGCCAGCAGCGTAGTTCCCGCCGGAGAGACCCAGTACTTC.

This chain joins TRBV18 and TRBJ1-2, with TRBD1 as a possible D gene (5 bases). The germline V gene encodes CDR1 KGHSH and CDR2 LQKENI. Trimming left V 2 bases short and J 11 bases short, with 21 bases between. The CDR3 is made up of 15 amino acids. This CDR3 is CASSPGKGTVARYTF. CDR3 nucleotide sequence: TGTGCCAGCTCACCAGGGAAGGGGACTGTGGCTCGATACACCTTC.

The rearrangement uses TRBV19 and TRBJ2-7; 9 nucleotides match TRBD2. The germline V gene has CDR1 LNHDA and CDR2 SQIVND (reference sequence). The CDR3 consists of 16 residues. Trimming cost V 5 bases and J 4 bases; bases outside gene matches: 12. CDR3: CASSRAASGVMYEQYF. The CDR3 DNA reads TGTGCCAGTAGTCGGGCGGCTAGCGGGGTGATGTACGAGCAGTACTTC.

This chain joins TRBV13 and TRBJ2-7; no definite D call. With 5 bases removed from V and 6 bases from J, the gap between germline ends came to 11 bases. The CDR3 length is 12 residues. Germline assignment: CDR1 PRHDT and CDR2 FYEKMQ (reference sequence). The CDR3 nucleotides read TGTGCCAGCAGCCGAGACACCGGCGAGCAGTACTTC. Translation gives CASSRDTGEQYF. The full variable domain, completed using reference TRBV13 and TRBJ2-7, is AAGVIQSPRHLIKEKRETATLKCYPIPRHDTVYWYQQGPGQDPQFLISFYEKMQSDKGSIPDRFSAQQFSDYHSELNMSSLELGDSALYFCASSRDTGEQYFGPGTRLTVT.

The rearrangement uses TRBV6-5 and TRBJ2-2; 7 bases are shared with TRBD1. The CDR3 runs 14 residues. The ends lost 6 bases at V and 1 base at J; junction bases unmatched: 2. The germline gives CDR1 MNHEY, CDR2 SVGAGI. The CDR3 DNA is TGTGCCAGCAGCCGGACAGGGAACACCGGGGAGCTGTTTTTT. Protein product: CASSRTGNTGELFF.

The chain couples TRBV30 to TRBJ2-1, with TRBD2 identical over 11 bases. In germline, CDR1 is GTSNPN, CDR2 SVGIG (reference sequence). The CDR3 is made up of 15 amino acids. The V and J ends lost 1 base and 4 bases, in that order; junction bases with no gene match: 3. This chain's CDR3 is CAWSALAGVYNEQFF. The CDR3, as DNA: TGTGCCTGGAGTGCACTAGCGGGAGTTTACAATGAGCAGTTCTTC.

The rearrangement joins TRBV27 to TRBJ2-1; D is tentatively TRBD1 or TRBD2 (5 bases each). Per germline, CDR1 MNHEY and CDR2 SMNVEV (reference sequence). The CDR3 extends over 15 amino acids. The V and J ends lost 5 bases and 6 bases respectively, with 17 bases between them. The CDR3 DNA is TGTGCCAGCAGTCCCTCCCCCCGGGGCGTCAATGAGCAGTTCTTC. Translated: CASSPSPRGVNEQFF.

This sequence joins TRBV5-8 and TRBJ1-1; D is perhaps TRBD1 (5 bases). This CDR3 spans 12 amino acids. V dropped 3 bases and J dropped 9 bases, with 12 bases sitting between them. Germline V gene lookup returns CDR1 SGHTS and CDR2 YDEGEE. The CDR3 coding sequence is TGTGCCAGCAGCTGGGGGACTTTCCAAGCTTTCTTT. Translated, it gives CASSWGTFQAFF.

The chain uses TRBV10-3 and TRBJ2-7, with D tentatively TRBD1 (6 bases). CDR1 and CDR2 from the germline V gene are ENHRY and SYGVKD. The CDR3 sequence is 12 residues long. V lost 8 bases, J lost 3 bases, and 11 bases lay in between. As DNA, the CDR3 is TGTGCCATCTCAGGGGCGGACTACGAGCAGTACTTC. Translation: CAISGADYEQYF.

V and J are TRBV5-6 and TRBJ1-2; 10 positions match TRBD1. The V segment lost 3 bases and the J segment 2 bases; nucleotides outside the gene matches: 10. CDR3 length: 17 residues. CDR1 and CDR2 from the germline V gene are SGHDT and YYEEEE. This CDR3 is CASSWWGQGRGNYGYTF. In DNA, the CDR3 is TGTGCCAGCAGCTGGTGGGGACAGGGGAGAGGAAACTATGGCTACACCTTC.

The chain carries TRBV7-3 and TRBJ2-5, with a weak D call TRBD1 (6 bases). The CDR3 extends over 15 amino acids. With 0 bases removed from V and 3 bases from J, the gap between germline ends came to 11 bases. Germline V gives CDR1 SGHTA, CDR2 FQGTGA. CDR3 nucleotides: TGTGCCAGCAGCTTAACGGGAAAGGGGGAAGAGACCCAGTACTTC. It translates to CASSLTGKGEETQYF.

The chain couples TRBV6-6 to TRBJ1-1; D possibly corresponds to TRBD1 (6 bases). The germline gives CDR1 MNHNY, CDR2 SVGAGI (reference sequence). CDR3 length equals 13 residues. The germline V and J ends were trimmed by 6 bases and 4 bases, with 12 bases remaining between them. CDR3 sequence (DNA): TGTGCCAGCAGCCACGGACAGATCACTGAAGCTTTCTTT. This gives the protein CASSHGQITEAFF.

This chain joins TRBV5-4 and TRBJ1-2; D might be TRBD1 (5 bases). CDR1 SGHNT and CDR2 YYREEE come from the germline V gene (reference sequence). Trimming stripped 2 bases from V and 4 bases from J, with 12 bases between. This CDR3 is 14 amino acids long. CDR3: CASSFPGIPYGYTF. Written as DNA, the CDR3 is TGTGCCAGCAGCTTTCCAGGGATCCCCTATGGCTACACCTTC.

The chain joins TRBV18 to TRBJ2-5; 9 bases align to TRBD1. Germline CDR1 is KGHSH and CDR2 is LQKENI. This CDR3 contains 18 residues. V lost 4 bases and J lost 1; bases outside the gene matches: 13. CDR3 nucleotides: TGTGCCAGCTCACTACAGGTTCCCGGGACAGGGAGCCAAGAGACCCAGTACTTC. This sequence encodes CASSLQVPGTGSQETQYF.

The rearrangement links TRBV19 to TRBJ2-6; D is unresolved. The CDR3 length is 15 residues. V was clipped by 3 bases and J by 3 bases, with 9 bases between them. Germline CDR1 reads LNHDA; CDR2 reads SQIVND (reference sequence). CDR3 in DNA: TGTGCCAGTAGTATCGATGGTAGTGGGGCCAACGTCCTGACTTTC. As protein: CASSIDGSGANVLTF.

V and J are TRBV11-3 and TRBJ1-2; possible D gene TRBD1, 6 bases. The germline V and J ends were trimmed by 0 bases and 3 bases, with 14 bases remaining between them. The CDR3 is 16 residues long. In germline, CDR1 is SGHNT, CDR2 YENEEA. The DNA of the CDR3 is TGTGCCAGCAGCTTAGATGGGACACGGGGGGACTATGGCTACACCTTC. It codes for CASSLDGTRGDYGYTF. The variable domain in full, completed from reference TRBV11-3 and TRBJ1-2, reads EAGVVQSPRYKIIEKKQPVAFWCNPISGHNTLYWYLQNLGQGPELLIRYENEEAVDDSQLPKDRFSAERLKGVDSTLKIQPAELGDSAVYLCASSLDGTRGDYGYTFGSGTRLTVV.

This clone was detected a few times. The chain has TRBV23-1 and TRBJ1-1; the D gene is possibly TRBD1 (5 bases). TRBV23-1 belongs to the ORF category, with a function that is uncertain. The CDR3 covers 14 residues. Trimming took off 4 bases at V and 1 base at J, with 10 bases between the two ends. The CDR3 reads CASSLDRENTEAFF. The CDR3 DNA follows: TGCGCCAGCAGTCTCGACAGAGAGAACACTGAAGCTTTCTTT.